The T cell receptor beta chain under discussion was sequenced for a study of response to subunit inactivated influenza vaccine. This clonotype was counted only a few times. This CDR3 has 15 residues. Trimming cost V 10 bases and J 0 bases, with 16 bases left between them. CDR1 is SNHLY, CDR2 FYNNEI, per germline. TCRdb reanalysed the RT-PCR reads using MiXCR and keeps one entry per CDR3 protein. The data hold 150,000 to 200,000 distinct CDR3 sequences, with roughly 12% observed a single time. This sample also belongs to another study, concerning T cells expressing NK-cell markers. As reported in that work: cDNA encoding TCR beta was synthesized via 5'RACE template switching incorporating UMIs. Researchers got TCR beta repertoires out of sorted CD3+CD56+NKG2C+, CD3+CD56+NKG2C- and CD3+CD56-NKG2C+ T cells. Within the sequenced cohort of eight donors, seven exhibited HCMV seropositivity and one was seronegative. Anti-gamma-delta TCR antibody use in several experiments restricted sorting to alpha-beta TCR T cells. A range of about 1.0-7.0% of CD8+ T cells consisted of dominant NKG2C+ clonotypes in more than five donors.

The J gene is TRBJ2-1, the V gene TRBV2; D gene uncertain. The input for sequencing was CD8+ T cells sorted from PBMCs, taken 11 to 12 days after vaccination. The sequence came from a man aged 50 to 59 who received an inactivated influenza vaccine. This chain's CDR3 is CATLRAASSYNEQFF. The CDR3 DNA reads TGTGCCACCTTACGGGCTGCTAGCTCCTACAATGAGCAGTTCTTC.